The rows below give T cell receptor beta chains drawn from one sample of a study of blood T cell repertoires in COVID-19. Profiled with immunoSEQ multiplex PCR; TCRdb holds only in-frame clones, not every one. The sample yields fewer than 40,000 clones, over 80% seen once. Sequenced: peripheral blood. The origin of the receptors is a human donor in a cohort sampled during active COVID-19. Each CDR3 is given with its conserved first and last residue. A D gene is named only where the DNA matches it firmly. Clone size, where shown, is once, few, many, or a class for clones that have expanded.

J: TRBJ2-2; length: 16; V: TRBV12-5; D: TRBD1; size: few; DNA: TGTGCTAGTGGTTTGTCTACAGGGGCCAACACCGGGGAGCTGTTTTTT; CDR3: CASGLSTGANTGELFF
J: TRBJ1-1; length: 15; V: TRBV5-1; D: NA; size: NA; DNA: TGCGCCAGCAGCTTGTTATCAGGGGTAGGCACTGAAGCTTTCTTT; CDR3: CASSLLSGVGTEAFF
J: TRBJ2-7; length: 14; V: TRBV19; D: NA; size: NA; DNA: TGTGCCAGTAGTACGAACCGGGACACCTACGAGCAGTACTTC; CDR3: CASSTNRDTYEQYF
J: TRBJ1-1; length: 15; V: TRBV5-1; D: NA; size: NA; DNA: TGCGCCAGCAGCTTGGGGACGGACATGAACACTGAAGCTTTCTTT; CDR3: CASSLGTDMNTEAFF
J: TRBJ1-2; length: 13; V: TRBV3-1/TRBV3-2; D: NA; size: NA; DNA: TGTGCCAGCAGCCAAGGAGGCAGTGGTGGCTACACCTTC; CDR3: CASSQGGSGGYTF
J: TRBJ1-1; length: 17; V: TRBV4-3; D: TRBD1; size: NA; DNA: TGCGCCAGCAGCCGATACAGGGGGTCGGAGTCTCGGGCTGAAGCTTTCTTT; CDR3: CASSRYRGSESRAEAFF
J: TRBJ2-5; length: 20; V: TRBV6-1; D: TRBD2; size: NA; DNA: TGTGCCAGCAGTGCCGGGCCGGGACTAGCGGGGGGAGGGCCCCAAGAGACCCAGTACTTC; CDR3: CASSAGPGLAGGGPQETQYF
J: TRBJ2-3; length: 19; V: TRBV6-6; D: TRBD2; size: NA; DNA: TGTGCCAGCAGTCGCCGATGGAAGACTAGCGGGGGGGCAGGAGATACGCAGTATTTT; CDR3: CASSRRWKTSGGAGDTQYF
J: TRBJ1-5; length: 13; V: TRBV7-2; D: NA; size: NA; DNA: TGTGCCAGCAGCTTAGCAGACGGGCAGCCCCAGCATTTT; CDR3: CASSLADGQPQHF
J: TRBJ1-1; length: 11; V: TRBV7-9; D: NA; size: NA; DNA: TGTGCCAGCAGCCTTGACACTGAAGCTTTCTTT; CDR3: CASSLDTEAFF
J: TRBJ2-7; length: 14; V: TRBV28; D: NA; size: NA; DNA: TGTGCCAGCAGCCTTCTCGACAGTCCCTACGAGCAGTACTTC; CDR3: CASSLLDSPYEQYF
J: TRBJ1-1; length: 15; V: TRBV4-2; D: NA; size: NA; DNA: TGTGCCAGCAGCCAAGAGTTTGAGGGGGGGACTGAAGCTTTCTTT; CDR3: CASSQEFEGGTEAFF
J: TRBJ2-6; length: 15; V: TRBV9; D: NA; size: once; DNA: TGTGCCAGCAGCGTACGGGTGTCTGGGGCCAACGTCCTGACTTTC; CDR3: CASSVRVSGANVLTF
J: TRBJ1-2; length: 14; V: TRBV7-2; D: TRBD1; size: NA; DNA: TGTGCCAGCACCATTCAGGACAGGGTCTATGGCTACACCTTC; CDR3: CASTIQDRVYGYTF
J: TRBJ2-5; length: 13; V: TRBV18; D: NA; size: NA; DNA: TGTGCCAGCTCGGGGCAGACACAAGAGACCCAGTACTTC; CDR3: CASSGQTQETQYF
J: TRBJ1-6; length: 15; V: TRBV7-6; D: TRBD1; size: NA; DNA: TGTGCCAGCAAGTCCGGGACAGGGAAAAGTTACCCCCTCCACTTT; CDR3: CASKSGTGKSYPLHF
J: TRBJ1-4; length: 15; V: TRBV6-2/TRBV6-3; D: NA; size: NA; DNA: TGTGCCAGCAGTTATGGGGGACTCGGTAATGAAAAACTGTTTTTT; CDR3: CASSYGGLGNEKLFF
J: TRBJ1-1; length: 14; V: TRBV28; D: NA; size: NA; DNA: TGTGCCAGCAGTTACAACAGGGATGCCACTGAAGCTTTCTTT; CDR3: CASSYNRDATEAFF
J: TRBJ1-6; length: 17; V: TRBV19; D: NA; size: once; DNA: TGTGCCAGTAGTATAGTCATCGGGATTTTGGGCAATTCACCCCTCCACTTT; CDR3: CASSIVIGILGNSPLHF
J: TRBJ2-1; length: 14; V: TRBV7-9; D: NA; size: NA; DNA: TGTGCCAGCAGCTTAGGAAGGGGTTTGGATGAGCAGTTCTTC; CDR3: CASSLGRGLDEQFF
J: TRBJ2-1; length: 18; V: TRBV5-1; D: TRBD1; size: NA; DNA: TGCGCCAGCTGTTTAACCGGGACAGGTCGAGGAACCTACAATGAGCAGTTCTTC; CDR3: CASCLTGTGRGTYNEQFF
J: TRBJ1-2; length: 15; V: TRBV21-1; D: NA; size: NA; DNA: TGTGCCAGCAGAGTGTTTAGGCCTAGTCCTTATGGCTACACCTTC; CDR3: CASRVFRPSPYGYTF
J: TRBJ1-5; length: 12; V: TRBV19; D: NA; size: NA; DNA: TGTGCCAGTAGTGACCGGGATCAGCCCCAGCATTTT; CDR3: CASSDRDQPQHF
J: TRBJ1-1; length: 15; V: TRBV12-1; D: NA; size: few; DNA: TGTGCCAGCAGCATTCGCGGGCCCCCGAACACTGAAGCTTTCTTT; CDR3: CASSIRGPPNTEAFF
J: TRBJ2-5; length: 13; V: TRBV28; D: TRBD1; size: once; DNA: TGTGCCAGCAGTTCTGGACAGGGGGCTAGGATCAACTTC; CDR3: CASSSGQGARINF